This T cell receptor beta chain was profiled in a study of blood T cell repertoires in COVID-19. At the level of the study: Acute and convalescent COVID-19 samples came from the United States, Italy and Spain.

As handled by the study authors: Nucleated cell number was recorded as an estimate derived from reference gene primer amplification. The table came from immunoSEQ multiplex PCR; TCRdb's copy has only in-frame clones and leaves some out. V and J calls and clone size are those listed in that table; D and trimming were worked out from the DNA. The table includes about 250,000 clones, about 90% detected once. Sequenced input: peripheral blood. The TCR comes from a man younger than 30 with active or convalescent COVID-19.

CDR3 bases: TGTGCCAGCAGTTTTCGAACAGATAATGAAAAACTGTTTTTT. Protein: CASSFRTDNEKLFF. This rearrangement joins TRBV2 to TRBJ1-4; unclear D gene. V lost 5 bases, J lost 4 bases, and 11 bases lay in between. Germline values: CDR1 SNHLY, CDR2 FYNNEI. The CDR3 spans 14 residues.